Described below is a single T cell receptor (beta chain) sequence and its context. The data were taken from a study of shared T cell receptors in the human thymus. The repertoire was sequenced with immunoSEQ multiplex PCR; TCRdb's copy has only in-frame clones and lacks some. The sample consists of about 660,000 clones, roughly 88% of them appearing once. These data also featured in a second study, about human thymus T cells. As reported in that work: Each of the donors was a healthy Finnish infant who was undergoing open corrective cardiac surgery for congenital heart defects. Corrective heart surgery yielded resections, and these provided the thymus tissue. Thymic and blood repertoires seemed to favor certain V and J genes. The related literature has documented a marked overlap of thymic repertoires among unrelated individuals.

This clonotype was sampled from a boy in the first two years of life with a congenital heart defect. Sample: thymocytes.

Here the CDR3 reads CASGWSWRAPEKLFF. The CDR3, as DNA: TGTGCTAGTGGTTGGAGTTGGCGGGCTCCCGAAAAACTGTTTTTT. The rearrangement joins TRBV12-5 to TRBJ1-4, with no clear D. V was clipped by 4 bases and J by 8 bases, with 17 bases between them. Germline CDR1 LGHNT, CDR2 FRNRAP. CDR3 length: 15 amino acids.